Each of the 22 T cell receptor beta chains below was sequenced from the same sample in a study of blood T cell repertoires in COVID-19. Repertoires were generated with immunoSEQ multiplex PCR, while TCRdb's copy carries only in-frame clones and drops some. The table lists about 250,000 clones, around nine tenths of them singletons, with around 3.3% in the top ten. Sequenced sample: peripheral blood. The receptor source for this set is a man aged 18 to 35 with active or convalescent COVID-19.

The chain combines TRBV5-8 with TRBJ1-1; the D is unclear. This CDR3 is built from 13 residues. V dropped 2 bases and J dropped 0 bases, with 5 bases sitting between them. The germline gives CDR1 SGHTS, CDR2 YDEGEE. CDR3 sequence: CASSFTMNTEAFF. The CDR3 coding sequence is TGTGCCAGCAGCTTCACAATGAACACTGAAGCTTTCTTT.

The CDR3 region has the DNA TGTGCCAGCTCACCACGGGCGGGAGCGGGTGAGCAGTTCTTC. Translation: CASSPRAGAGEQFF. The chain uses TRBV18 and TRBJ2-1; 7 nucleotides match TRBD2. V trimming: 1 base; J trimming: 9 bases; junction bases outside the gene matches: 6. The germline V gene encodes CDR1 KGHSH and CDR2 LQKENI. The CDR3 contains 14 residues. Drawing the rest from reference TRBV18 and TRBJ2-1, the complete variable domain is NAGVMQNPRHLVRRRGQEARLRCSPMKGHSHVYWYRQLPEEGLKFMVYLQKENIIDESGMPKERFSAEFPKEGPSILRIQQVVRGDSAAYFCASSPRAGAGEQFFGPGTRLTVL.

The J gene is TRBJ2-7, the V gene TRBV27; 8 bases fit TRBD1. V lost 5 bases to trimming and J lost 2 bases; unmatched junction nucleotides: 11. The CDR3 is 16 amino acids. Germline V CDR1 and CDR2: MNHEY, SMNVEV (reference sequence). CDR3 coding DNA: TGTGCCAGCAGTCTGGGGCCCGGGACAGGACCCTACGAGCAGTACTTC. Its translation: CASSLGPGTGPYEQYF.

The genes are TRBV28 and TRBJ1-2; 9 nucleotides match TRBD1. The ends lost 8 bases at V and 1 base at J; junction bases unmatched: 5. Germline V gives CDR1 MDHEN, CDR2 SYDVKM. This CDR3 comprises 14 residues. Written as DNA, the CDR3 is TGTGCCAGCTGGGACAGGGCCCTTAACTATGGCTACACCTTC. This codes for CASWDRALNYGYTF.

The rearrangement joins TRBV28 to TRBJ2-7, with 7 bases identical to TRBD2. J was trimmed by 1 base and V by 10 bases; bases with no gene match: 13. Germline loops: CDR1 MDHEN, CDR2 SYDVKM. The CDR3 runs 15 residues. As DNA, the CDR3 is TGTGCCACGTCCCTAGGGAGGGCCGGTTCCTACGAGCAGTACTTC. Encoded protein: CATSLGRAGSYEQYF.

The CDR3 DNA is TGTGCCAGCAGCTTGCCGGGGGGCGCAGGCACTGAAGCTTTCTTT. Protein sequence: CASSLPGGAGTEAFF. This rearrangement joins TRBV5-6 to TRBJ1-1, with D possibly matching TRBD1 (6 bases). In germline, CDR1 is SGHDT, CDR2 YYEEEE. The CDR3 sequence is 15 residues long. The V gene lost 1 base and the J gene lost 4 bases, with 14 bases spanning the gap.

The gene calls are TRBV20-1 and TRBJ2-7, with D possibly matching TRBD1 (5 bases). The ends were cut back, 6 bases at V and 3 bases at J, with 9 bases in the middle. The CDR3 is 11 amino acids. In germline, CDR1 is DFQATT, CDR2 SNEGSKA (reference sequence). The CDR3 loop reads CSARTGYEQYF. The CDR3 DNA is TGCAGTGCGAGAACAGGCTACGAGCAGTACTTC.

This chain connects TRBV19 to TRBJ2-1, with 7 bases fitting TRBD2. V trimming: 3 bases; J trimming: 3 bases; junction bases outside the gene matches: 8. Germline loops: CDR1 LNHDA, CDR2 SQIVND (reference sequence). The length of the CDR3 is 16 residues. CDR3 sequence: CASSISAGDGYNEQFF. The DNA for the CDR3 is TGTGCCAGTAGTATTTCGGCGGGAGATGGCTACAATGAGCAGTTCTTC. The entire variable domain, with the rest obtained from reference TRBV19 and TRBJ2-1, is as follows: DGGITQSPKYLFRKEGQNVTLSCEQNLNHDAMYWYRQDPGQGLRLIYYSQIVNDFQKGDIAEGYSVSREKKESFPLTVTSAQKNPTAFYLCASSISAGDGYNEQFFGPGTRLTVL.

The J gene is TRBJ2-5, the V gene TRBV4-1, with a weak D call TRBD1 (6 bases). CDR1 MGHRA and CDR2 YSYEKL come from the germline V gene. Trimming shortened V by 1 base and J by 3 bases, and 9 bases separated the two germline ends. The CDR3 is made up of 14 amino acids. For the CDR3, the DNA is TGCGCCAGCAGCCAAGGCTACAGGGAAGAGACCCAGTACTTC. Protein product: CASSQGYREETQYF.

V and J are TRBV19 and TRBJ2-7, with 7 nucleotides matching TRBD1. The CDR3 sequence is 13 residues long. CDR1 LNHDA and CDR2 SQIVND come from the germline V gene (reference sequence). Trimming took 4 bases from V and 4 from J; bases not matched to a gene: 4. The CDR3 sequence is CASSRGGTYEQYF. The CDR3 nucleotides read TGTGCCAGTAGTAGAGGGGGCACGTACGAGCAGTACTTC.

CDR3 region: CASSMGDRGRRTQYF. Here the CDR3 DNA reads TGTGCCAGCAGCATGGGGGACAGGGGGCGCAGGACGCAGTATTTT. The V gene is TRBV5-4, the J gene TRBJ2-3; 12 bases agree with TRBD1. The V segment lost 4 bases and the J segment 9 bases; nucleotides outside the gene matches: 9. This CDR3 is built from 15 residues. Germline lookup yields CDR1 SGHNT and CDR2 YYREEE (reference sequence). Full variable domain (outside the CDR3, taken from reference TRBV5-4 and TRBJ2-3): ETGVTQSPTHLIKTRGQQVTLRCSSQSGHNTVSWYQQALGQGPQFIFQYYREEENGRGNFPPRFSGLQFPNYSSELNVNALELDDSALYLCASSMGDRGRRTQYFGPGTRLTVL.

The chain employs TRBV7-2 and TRBJ2-1; 8 bases are a match to TRBD1. The CDR3 sequence is 15 residues long. The V gene's germline CDR1 is SGHTA and CDR2 FQGNSA. V was clipped by 5 bases and J by 1 base; unmatched bases: 4. The CDR3 reads CASSTRTGSYNEQFF. The CDR3 region has the DNA TGTGCCAGCAGCACCCGGACAGGGTCCTACAATGAGCAGTTCTTC.

V is TRBV28 and J is TRBJ2-7, with 9 bases aligning to TRBD1. The length of the CDR3 is 13 residues. Trimming took 7 bases from V and 2 from J; bases not matched to a gene: 3. Germline CDR1 and CDR2: MDHEN and SYDVKM. The CDR3: CASTRDRAYEQYF. The CDR3 nucleotides read TGTGCCAGCACCCGGGACAGGGCCTACGAGCAGTACTTC.

The V call is TRBV11-2, the J call TRBJ2-7, with a tentative D call TRBD1 (6 bases). Trimming left V 1 base short and J 1 base short, with 14 bases between. Germline assignment: CDR1 SGHAT and CDR2 FQNNGV. The CDR3 runs to 16 residues. This chain's CDR3 is CASSLAGQGLSYEQYF. CDR3 DNA: TGTGCCAGCAGCTTAGCGGGGCAGGGGCTGTCCTACGAGCAGTACTTC.

The rearrangement links TRBV19 to TRBJ2-7; 7 positions agree with TRBD1. Germline V gene sequence: CDR1 LNHDA, CDR2 SQIVND (reference sequence). The length of the CDR3 is 14 residues. V shed 1 base, J shed 3 bases, and the junction held 3 bases outside the gene matches. The CDR3 DNA reads as TGTGCCAGTAGTATAGGACAGGGTTTCTACGAGCAGTACTTC. Its translation: CASSIGQGFYEQYF. The variable domain in full, completed from reference TRBV19 and TRBJ2-7, reads DGGITQSPKYLFRKEGQNVTLSCEQNLNHDAMYWYRQDPGQGLRLIYYSQIVNDFQKGDIAEGYSVSREKKESFPLTVTSAQKNPTAFYLCASSIGQGFYEQYFGPGTRLTVT.

The chain is built from TRBV5-6 and TRBJ2-5; tentative D call: TRBD1 (6 bases). The CDR3 totals 16 residues. The V end was cut by 1 base, the J end by 0 bases, with 13 bases between. Germline V gene sequence: CDR1 SGHDT, CDR2 YYEEEE. This CDR3 reads CASSLYRERHQETQYF. The CDR3 DNA sequence: TGTGCCAGCAGCTTGTACAGGGAAAGGCACCAAGAGACCCAGTACTTC.

The chain recombines TRBV3-1 (or the pseudogene TRBV3-2) with TRBJ2-7; the D gene is possibly TRBD1 (6 bases). Germline V gene data show CDR1 as LGHDT and CDR2 as YNNKEL (reference sequence). This CDR3 has 15 amino acids. V lost 3 bases and J 3 bases, leaving 15 bases between the germline ends. CDR3 sequence reads: CASSHPGTGNYEQYF. The CDR3 DNA sequence: TGTGCCAGCAGCCACCCCGGAACAGGGAACTACGAGCAGTACTTC.

This clone came up once. V gene TRBV19 combines with J gene TRBJ2-1, with 10 bases lining up with TRBD2. Trimming cost V 2 bases and J 7 bases; bases outside gene matches: 5. The CDR3 contains 15 residues. Germline V CDR1 and CDR2: LNHDA, SQIVND (reference sequence). The chain's CDR3 is CASSISSGSGNEQFF. CDR3 bases: TGTGCCAGTAGTATATCTAGCGGGAGTGGTAATGAGCAGTTCTTC. Full variable domain (missing parts from reference TRBV19 and TRBJ2-1): DGGITQSPKYLFRKEGQNVTLSCEQNLNHDAMYWYRQDPGQGLRLIYYSQIVNDFQKGDIAEGYSVSREKKESFPLTVTSAQKNPTAFYLCASSISSGSGNEQFFGPGTRLTVL.

This chain uses TRBV7-2 with TRBJ2-5; 14 positions agree with TRBD2. The CDR3 covers 17 residues. Trimming took 5 bases from V and 4 from J; bases not matched to a gene: 9. CDR1 and CDR2 (germline): SGHTA, FQGNSA. CDR3 loop: CASSPTSGGARAETQYF. In DNA form, the CDR3 reads TGTGCCAGCAGCCCGACTAGCGGGGGGGCCCGGGCAGAGACCCAGTACTTC.

CDR3 protein: CASSPPGGAQHF. CDR3 in DNA: TGTGCCAGCTCACCACCCGGAGGAGCCCAGCATTTT. The chain has TRBV18 and TRBJ1-5; D not certain. This CDR3 is 12 amino acids long. The V and J ends lost 0 bases and 11 bases respectively, with 8 bases between them. Germline V CDR1 and CDR2: KGHSH, LQKENI.

CDR3 in amino acids: CASSSGLAGGQGNEQFF. DNA of the CDR3: TGTGCCAGCAGCTCCGGACTAGCGGGGGGCCAAGGTAATGAGCAGTTCTTC. The rearrangement uses TRBV7-7 and TRBJ2-1; 14 positions match TRBD2. V shed 4 bases and J 7 bases; nucleotides not matched to a gene: 9. This CDR3 region has 17 residues. The germline CDR1 and CDR2 sequences are SSHAT and FNYEAQ (reference sequence).

The rearrangement links TRBV7-9 to TRBJ2-7, with a tentative D call TRBD1 (6 bases). The ends were cut back, 1 base at V and 4 bases at J, with 14 bases in the middle. CDR3 size: 15 residues. In germline, CDR1 is SEHNR, CDR2 FQNEAQ (reference sequence). The chain's CDR3 is CASSLEGDTSYEQYF. CDR3 nucleotides: TGTGCCAGCAGCTTAGAGGGGGACACCTCTTACGAGCAGTACTTC.